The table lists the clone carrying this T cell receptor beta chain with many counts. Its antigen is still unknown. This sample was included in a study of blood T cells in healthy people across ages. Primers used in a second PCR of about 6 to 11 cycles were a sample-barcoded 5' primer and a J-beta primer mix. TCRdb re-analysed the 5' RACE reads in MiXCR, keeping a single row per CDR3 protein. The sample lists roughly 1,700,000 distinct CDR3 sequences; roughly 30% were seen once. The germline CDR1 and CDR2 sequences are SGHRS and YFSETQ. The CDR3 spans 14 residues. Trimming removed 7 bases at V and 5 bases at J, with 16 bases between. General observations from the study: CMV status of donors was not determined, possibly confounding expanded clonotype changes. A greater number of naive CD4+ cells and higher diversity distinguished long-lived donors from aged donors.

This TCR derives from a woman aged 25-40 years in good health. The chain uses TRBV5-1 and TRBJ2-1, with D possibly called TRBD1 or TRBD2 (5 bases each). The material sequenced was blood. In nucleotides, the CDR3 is TGCGCCAGCGGGGTGGGGGACCAGGACAATGAGCAGTTCTTC. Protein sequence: CASGVGDQDNEQFF.